Listed below are T cell receptor beta chains from one sample, sequenced in a study of STAT5B mutations in CD4+ large granular lymphocyte leukemia. Here immunoSEQ multiplex PCR was the method, and the copy in TCRdb shows in-frame clones only, minus some. The sample has about 36,000 clones, around 72% seen once; the top ten hold less than 0.6%. Sequencing input: CD4+ T cells from blood buffy coats. The receptors were sampled from a human donor in good health. Each CDR3 is given with its conserved first and last residue. D genes are given only for firm matches. A row's size may be missing; if present it is once, few, many or a size class.

j_call clone_size d_call v_call cdr3_aa
TRBJ1-1 once - TRBV11-2 CASSAQGTNTEAFF
TRBJ2-5 - TRBD2 TRBV12-5 CASGLALGGLAGQETQYF
TRBJ2-2 - TRBD1 TRBV19 CASSPRDRGRTGELFF
TRBJ2-7 - TRBD2 TRBV2 CASSAISGTDVEQYF
TRBJ2-3 - - TRBV7-2 CASSLPVREDTDTQYF
TRBJ2-7 - TRBD1 TRBV27 CASSFSGGSYEQYF
TRBJ1-5 - - TRBV18 CASSTGTSGNQPQHF
TRBJ1-1 few TRBD1 TRBV18 CASSTISGTGNTEAFF
TRBJ2-6 - - TRBV7-7 CASSPESWGRGTGANVLTF
TRBJ2-5 - TRBD1 TRBV10-3 CAIRGTVQETQYF
TRBJ1-5 - - TRBV19 CASSIDLSQPQHF
TRBJ2-1 - TRBD2 TRBV5-5 CASSLRTSGDYNEQFF
TRBJ1-1 - - TRBV5-4 CASSLGGENTEAFF
TRBJ2-3 - - TRBV10-3 CAISESIYISLAGDTQYF
TRBJ2-7 - - TRBV7-2 CASTVTPGFKGEQYF
TRBJ2-5 - TRBD2 TRBV10-3 CAISESSGGETQYF
TRBJ1-5 once - TRBV7-3 CASSLPVSLEYYSNQPQHF
TRBJ1-5 - - TRBV19 CASISRAIGGNQPQHF
TRBJ2-7 - - TRBV21-1 CASSKRTSVWDEQYF
TRBJ1-2 - - TRBV2 CASSEGESSYGYTF
TRBJ2-5 once TRBD2 TRBV28 CASSLVTSGGQETQYF
TRBJ2-7 once - TRBV6-6 CASSPREGQGGYEQYF
TRBJ2-3 - - TRBV19 CASSIRQRTDTQYF
TRBJ2-2 few - TRBV27 CASDRNTGELFF
TRBJ2-7 - - TRBV7-6 CASSLVKYEQYF
TRBJ1-1 - - TRBV2 CASSETENTEAFF
TRBJ2-7 - - TRBV5-1 CASSLGFYEQYF
TRBJ2-1 once - TRBV6-4 CASSGSMGNEQFF
TRBJ2-3 - TRBD1 TRBV2 CASSARLQGADTQYF
TRBJ1-6 - - TRBV25-1 CASSPRAGESSPLHF
TRBJ1-1 - - TRBV29-1 CSVEPLGDTEAFF
TRBJ2-3 - TRBD1 TRBV6-5 CASSYSETGANTQYF
TRBJ2-5 - TRBD2 TRBV5-1 CASSFLADQETQYF
TRBJ2-7 - TRBD2 TRBV9 CASSVSGTSGILPYEQYF
TRBJ1-5 - - TRBV27 CASSFRQFNQPQHF
TRBJ1-1 - TRBD1 TRBV11-1 CASVLGQGNTEAFF
TRBJ1-1 - - TRBV4-3 CASSQGVGAGTEAFF
- - - TRBV29-1 CSARTELEQYF
TRBJ2-1 - - TRBV18 CASSPIGPAGPLNEQFF
TRBJ2-2 - TRBD1 TRBV4-1 CASSQAPRGRAGELFF
TRBJ1-4 - - TRBV14 CASSQTAWATNEKLFF
TRBJ2-7 - TRBD2 TRBV5-1 CASSPEGLAGVSYEQYF
TRBJ2-1 - - TRBV2 CASSPNEQFF
TRBJ1-5 - TRBD1 TRBV11-1 CASSPTGQGSQPQHF
TRBJ1-4 few - TRBV29-1 CSVTVNEKLFF
TRBJ1-5 few - TRBV19 CASSDISNQPQHF
TRBJ2-4 - - TRBV29-1 CSVIDKLAKNIQYF
TRBJ2-2 - TRBD2 TRBV14 CASSQGLAGPRTGELFF
TRBJ2-5 - - TRBV11-2 CASSALTAGGEETQYF
TRBJ2-2 few TRBD2 TRBV6-4 CASSDQGGYTGELFF
TRBJ2-3 once - TRBV7-9 CASSQDVGTQYF
TRBJ2-4 - - TRBV7-9 CASSLARDPSMGAKNIQYF
TRBJ2-2 - TRBD1 TRBV28 CASSPPGTALENTGELFF